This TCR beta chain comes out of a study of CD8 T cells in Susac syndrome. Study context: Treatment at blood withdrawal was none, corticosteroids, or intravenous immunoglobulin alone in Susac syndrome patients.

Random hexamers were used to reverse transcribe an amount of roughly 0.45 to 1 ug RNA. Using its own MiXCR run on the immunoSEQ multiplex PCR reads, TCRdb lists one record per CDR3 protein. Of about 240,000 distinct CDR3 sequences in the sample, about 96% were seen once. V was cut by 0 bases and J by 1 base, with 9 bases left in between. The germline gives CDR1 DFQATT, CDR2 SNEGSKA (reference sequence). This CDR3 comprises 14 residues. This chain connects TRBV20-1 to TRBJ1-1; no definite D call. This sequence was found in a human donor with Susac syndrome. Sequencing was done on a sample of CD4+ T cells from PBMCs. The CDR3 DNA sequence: TGCAGTGCTAGAGATTCTGGGAAGAACACTGAAGCTTTCTTT. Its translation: CSARDSGKNTEAFF.